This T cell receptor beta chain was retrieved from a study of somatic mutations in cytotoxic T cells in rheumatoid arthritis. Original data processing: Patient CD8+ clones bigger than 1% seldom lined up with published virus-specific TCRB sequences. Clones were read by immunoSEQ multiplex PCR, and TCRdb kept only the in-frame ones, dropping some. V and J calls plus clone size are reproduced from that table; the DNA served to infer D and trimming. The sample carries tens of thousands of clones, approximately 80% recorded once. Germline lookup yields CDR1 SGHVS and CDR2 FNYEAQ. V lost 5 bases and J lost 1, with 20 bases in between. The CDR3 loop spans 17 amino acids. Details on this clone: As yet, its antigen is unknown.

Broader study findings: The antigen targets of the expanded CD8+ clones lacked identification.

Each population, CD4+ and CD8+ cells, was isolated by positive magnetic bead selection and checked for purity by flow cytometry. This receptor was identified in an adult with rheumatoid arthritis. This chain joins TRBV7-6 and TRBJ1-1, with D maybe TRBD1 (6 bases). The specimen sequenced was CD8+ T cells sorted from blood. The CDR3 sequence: CASSPLRDILRNTEAFF. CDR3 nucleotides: TGTGCCAGCAGCCCTCTTCGGGACATCCTAAGGAACACTGAAGCTTTCTTT.